This TCR beta chain emerged from a study of T-cell reconstitution after alpha-beta-depleted transplantation in children. The authors prepared the TCRbeta library with unique molecular identifiers. TCRdb reprocessed the PCR reads via MiXCR and lists one record per CDR3 protein. The sample has approximately 98,000 distinct CDR3 sequences, 5% to 7% seen once. Study-wide findings and caveats: T-cell counts and diversity at one year following transplant were attributed mainly to newly produced T cells.

This clonotype was recorded many times. What it binds is not known. The germline V and J ends were trimmed by 0 bases and 3 bases, with 9 bases remaining between them. CDR3 length equals 15 residues. Germline CDR1 SGDLS, CDR2 YYNGEE. The source material was PBMCs, mostly from graft donor cells, sampled 360 days after TCRalphabeta/CD19-depleted stem cell transplant. The chain is built from TRBV9 and TRBJ2-2; D may be TRBD1 or TRBD2 (5 bases each). The receptor comes from a male patient aged 2 to 9 who had a stem cell transplant for acute lymphoblastic leukemia, so the T cells may come from the graft donor. Here the CDR3 DNA reads TGTGCCAGCAGCGTAGGAGGGGTGTACACCGGGGAGCTGTTTTTT. This codes for CASSVGGVYTGELFF.